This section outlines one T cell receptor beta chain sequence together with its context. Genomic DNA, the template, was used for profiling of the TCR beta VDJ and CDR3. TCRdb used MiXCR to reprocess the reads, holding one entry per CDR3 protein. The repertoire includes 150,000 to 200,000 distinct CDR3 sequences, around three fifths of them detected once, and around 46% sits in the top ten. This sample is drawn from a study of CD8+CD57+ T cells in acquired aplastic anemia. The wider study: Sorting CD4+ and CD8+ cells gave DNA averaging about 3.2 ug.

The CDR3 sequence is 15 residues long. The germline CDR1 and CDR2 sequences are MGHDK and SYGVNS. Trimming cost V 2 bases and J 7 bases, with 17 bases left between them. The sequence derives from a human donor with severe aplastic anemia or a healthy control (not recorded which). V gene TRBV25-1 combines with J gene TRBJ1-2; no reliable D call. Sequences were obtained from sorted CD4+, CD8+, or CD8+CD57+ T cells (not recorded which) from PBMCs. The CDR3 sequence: CASSERAALGSGYTF. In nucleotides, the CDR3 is TGTGCCAGCAGTGAAAGGGCAGCCCTAGGAAGTGGCTACACCTTC.